This TCR beta chain was captured by sequencing in a study of blood T cell repertoires in COVID-19. Across the study: The United States, Italy and Spain supplied acute and convalescent COVID-19 samples. T cells, B-cell-depleted T cells, or PBMCs provided the cDNA or gDNA that served as material.

In its sample, this clone was seen a few times. Followed longitudinally, the Seattle patients had been enrolled during active infection. Clones were read by immunoSEQ multiplex PCR, and TCRdb kept only the in-frame ones, dropping some. The data contain more than 150,000 clones, approximately 90% of them singletons. Germline V gene data show CDR1 as SGHTA and CDR2 as FQGTGA. The CDR3 consists of 16 residues. Trimming left V 3 bases short and J 4 bases short, with 16 bases between. The sequencing sample was made of peripheral blood. The TCR sequence derives from a woman between 65 and 79 years old with COVID-19, enrolled during active disease. This rearrangement joins TRBV7-3 to TRBJ2-1; D gene unclear. The DNA of the CDR3 is TGTGCCAGCAGCTTTTCCGGCGGAGCTAAATACAATGAGCAGTTCTTC. Residues: CASSFSGGAKYNEQFF.